This T cell receptor (beta chain) was captured by sequencing in a study of shared clonotypes between healthy human individuals. Of note for this clone: Its target is not known.

The CDR3 runs to 14 residues. Looked up from germline, CDR1 is MNHEY and CDR2 is SMNVEV (reference sequence). The trim removed 10 bases at V and 4 bases at J, leaving 11 bases unmatched. Deep level was the assay's run setting. Profiling relied on immunoSEQ multiplex PCR, and the TCRdb table lists in-frame clones only, not all of them. In the table there are about 2.4 million clones, over 85% of which are singletons. Notes on the study in general: Non-shared clonotypes had lower generation probabilities than clonotypes shared by all four sorted-subset donors.

Sequences were obtained from naive CD4+ T cells from PBMCs. Subset noted: CD45RA+ positively selected. The chain employs TRBV27 and TRBJ2-3; 7 bases fit TRBD1. The sequence was obtained from a man aged 18 to 35 in good health. Some clones in this sample may be carry-over from other donors' samples. The CDR3 region is CATQPPDRADTQYF. CDR3 bases: TGTGCCACCCAGCCCCCCGACAGGGCAGATACGCAGTATTTT.